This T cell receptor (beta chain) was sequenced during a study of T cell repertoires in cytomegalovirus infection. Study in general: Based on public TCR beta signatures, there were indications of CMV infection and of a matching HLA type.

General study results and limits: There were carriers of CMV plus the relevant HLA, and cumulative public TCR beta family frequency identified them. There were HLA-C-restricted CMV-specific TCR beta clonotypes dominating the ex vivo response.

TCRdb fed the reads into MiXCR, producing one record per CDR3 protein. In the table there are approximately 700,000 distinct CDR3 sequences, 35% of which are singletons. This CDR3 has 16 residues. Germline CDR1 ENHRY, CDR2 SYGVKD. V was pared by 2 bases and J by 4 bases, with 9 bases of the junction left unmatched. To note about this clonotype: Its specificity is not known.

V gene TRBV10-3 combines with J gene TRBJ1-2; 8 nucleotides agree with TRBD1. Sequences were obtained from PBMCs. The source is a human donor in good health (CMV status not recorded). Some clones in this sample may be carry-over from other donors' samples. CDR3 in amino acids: CAISEERVQGGYGYTF. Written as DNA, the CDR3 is TGTGCCATCAGTGAGGAGAGAGTACAGGGGGGCTATGGCTACACCTTC.